The rows below give T cell receptor beta chains drawn from one sample of a study of T cell repertoires in cytomegalovirus infection. Each CDR3 protein is one row after TCRdb ran MiXCR on the reads. The sample lists approximately 70,000 distinct CDR3 sequences, 20% to 25% occurring once. Antigens of these TCRs are unknown. Specimen: CD8+ T cells from cultured PBMCs, collected from culture after CMV antigen stimulation. The receptors originated from a human donor in good health (CMV status not recorded). Some clones in this sample may be carry-over from other donors' samples. The CDR3 runs from the conserved cysteine through the conserved F or W. A D gene is named only where the DNA matches it firmly. Only part of the rows carry a size: once, few, many, or a class if the clone is expanded.

NA,17,TRBV7-2,TRBJ1-1,TRBD1,CASSTPKADREVTEAFF,TGTGCCAGCAGCACCCCTAAAGCGGACAGGGAGGTAACTGAAGCTTTCTTT
NA,15,TRBV7-6,TRBJ2-3,TRBD1,CASSSRQGITDTQYF,TGTGCCAGCAGCTCCCGACAGGGGATCACAGATACGCAGTATTTT
NA,16,TRBV11-3,TRBJ2-2,NA,CASSLMTDTNTGELFF,TGTGCCAGCAGCCTCATGACAGATACGAACACCGGGGAGCTGTTTTTT
few,15,TRBV7-2,TRBJ2-5,NA,CASSLEWRGMETQYF,TGTGCCAGCAGCTTAGAGTGGCGGGGAATGGAGACCCAGTACTTC
NA,15,TRBV7-2,TRBJ2-4,NA,CASSLGAGSKNIQYF,TGTGCCAGCAGCTTAGGGGCGGGCTCAAAAAACATTCAGTACTTC
many,15,TRBV7-9,TRBJ2-1,TRBD2,CASSQGLASYNEQFF,TGTGCCAGCAGCCAGGGACTAGCCTCCTACAATGAGCAGTTCTTC
NA,15,TRBV11-2,TRBJ2-7,TRBD1,CASSFGQGITYEQYF,TGTGCCAGCAGCTTTGGACAGGGTATAACTTACGAGCAGTACTTC
NA,13,TRBV4-1,TRBJ2-7,NA,CASSQVSSYEQYF,TGCGCCAGCAGCCAAGTCAGCTCCTACGAGCAGTACTTC
NA,16,TRBV7-9,TRBJ1-2,NA,CASSEATVQNNYGFTF,TGTGCCAGCAGCGAAGCGACCGTACAGAACAACTATGGCTTCACCTTC
many,11,TRBV5-1,TRBJ2-2,NA,CASSVVGELFF,TGCGCCAGCAGCGTGGTCGGGGAGCTGTTTTTT
NA,17,TRBV11-3,TRBJ2-1,TRBD2,CASSFSTSGGTNNEQFF,TGTGCCAGCAGCTTCAGCACTAGCGGGGGGACGAACAATGAGCAGTTCTTC
many,15,TRBV6-2/TRBV6-3,TRBJ2-3,NA,CASSYITRLTDTQYF,TGTGCCAGCAGTTACATAACTAGGCTCACAGATACGCAGTATTTT
few,16,TRBV19,TRBJ1-5,NA,CASSTRDTYSNQPQHF,TGTGCCAGTAGTACACGGGACACCTATAGCAATCAGCCCCAGCATTTT
NA,16,TRBV7-8,TRBJ1-5,TRBD1,CASSPRDRTLHQPQHF,TGTGCCAGCAGCCCACGGGACAGGACCCTCCATCAGCCCCAGCATTTT